One T cell receptor (beta chain) is described in this entry. It is likely a read error, because the conserved phenylalanine at the end of the CDR3 is missing. The data derive from a study of type 1 and type 2 diabetes patients. Study in general: Participants included type 1 and type 2 diabetes patients plus nondiabetic controls.

Amplification started from genomic DNA. The TCR beta CDR3 region was amplified using 30 forward and 13 reverse primers. Each CDR3 protein gets one entry after TCRdb re-called the multiplex PCR reads with MiXCR. The table lists 270,000 or so distinct CDR3 sequences, roughly 50% of them singletons. Other autoimmune diseases and infections within the past four weeks excluded donors. Germline V lookup: CDR1 MNHEY, CDR2 SMNVEV (reference sequence). The CDR3 sequence is 14 residues long. The specimen sequenced was peripheral blood mononuclear cells (PBMCs). The sequence derives from a man between 18 and 35 years old with type 2 diabetes. The chain is built from TRBV27 and TRBJ2-7; D remains unclear. This CDR3 is CASSLSSLGNEQYL. The CDR3 bases are TGTGCCAGCAGTCTATCGTCCCTCGGTAACGAGCAGTACCTC.